These 25 T cell receptor beta chains came from one sample sequenced in a study of T cells after yellow fever vaccination. Each CDR3 protein gets one entry after TCRdb re-called the 5' RACE reads with MiXCR. Of 300,000 to 350,000 distinct CDR3 sequences in the sample, 8.1% were seen once. This specimen was PBMCs, taken about 49 days after the first yellow fever vaccination. All receptors derive from a man aged 18 to 29 who received the YFV17D yellow fever vaccine.

The chain combines TRBV4-1 with TRBJ2-4; D may be TRBD1 (6 bases). Looked up from germline, CDR1 is MGHRA and CDR2 is YSYEKL. V dropped 2 bases and J dropped 2 bases, with 16 bases sitting between them. CDR3 length: 17 residues. In DNA, the CDR3 is TGCGCCAGCAGCCAACCCGTCAGGGGCGCGTCCAAAAACATTCAGTACTTC. This codes for CASSQPVRGASKNIQYF.

This clonotype has a handful of counts. V usage is TRBV7-9 and J usage is TRBJ1-1; no reliable D call. CDR3 size: 13 residues. The V gene's germline CDR1 is SEHNR and CDR2 FQNEAQ (reference sequence). V dropped 0 bases and J dropped 6 bases, with 8 bases sitting between them. For the CDR3, the DNA is TGTGCCAGCAGCTTAGCTGGGGAAGCTGAAGCTTTCTTT. This encodes CASSLAGEAEAFF.

This clonotype has more than one count but fewer than ten. The chain is built from TRBV28 and TRBJ2-5; D is uncertain. Germline V CDR1 and CDR2: MDHEN, SYDVKM. The V end lost 3 bases, the J end lost 5 bases, and 7 bases lay between the germline ends. The CDR3 covers 12 residues. CDR3 sequence: CASSFRSETQYF. The CDR3 bases are TGTGCCAGCAGTTTTAGGTCGGAGACCCAGTACTTC.

This clonotype was counted only a few times. This chain links TRBV5-4 with TRBJ2-1, with 9 positions matching TRBD2. Germline CDR1 is SGHNT and CDR2 is YYREEE (reference sequence). The trim removed 2 bases at V and 6 bases at J, leaving 18 bases unmatched. The CDR3 consists of 19 residues. The CDR3 DNA reads TGTGCCAGCAGCTTTGCCATGGGGGTAGCGGGGGCGGCCGTCAATGAGCAGTTCTTC. It translates to CASSFAMGVAGAAVNEQFF.

Many counts were recorded for this clonotype. The chain recombines TRBV7-2 with TRBJ1-1; TRBD1 is a possible D gene (6 bases). Trimming took off 1 base at V and 4 bases at J, with 13 bases between the two ends. The germline CDR1 and CDR2 sequences are SGHTA and FQGNSA. This CDR3 comprises 15 residues. CDR3 loop: CASSLDWGGFTEAFF. CDR3 bases: TGTGCCAGCAGCTTAGATTGGGGGGGCTTCACTGAAGCTTTCTTT.

This chain uses TRBV6-2 or TRBV6-3 with TRBJ1-5; D is unclear. Germline lookup yields CDR1 MNHEY and CDR2 SVGEGT. The CDR3 runs to 13 residues. Trimming removed 6 bases from V and 3 bases from J, with 9 bases in between. The CDR3 nucleotides read TGTGCCAGCAGCCGACCGAACAATCAGCCCCAGCATTTT. This gives the protein CASSRPNNQPQHF.

This clonotype was observed many times. Here the CDR3 reads CASSTSQGSEQFF. The CDR3 DNA follows: TGTGCCAGCAGCACCTCCCAGGGGAGTGAGCAGTTCTTC. The rearrangement joins TRBV7-6 to TRBJ2-1; D is possibly TRBD1 (6 bases). CDR1 and CDR2 from the germline V gene are SGHVS and FNYEAQ. V was trimmed by 5 bases and J by 9 bases, leaving 14 bases between them. There are 13 residues in the CDR3.

This clonotype was found many times. The CDR3 sequence is CASSLQENLSGNTIYF. The CDR3 DNA reads TGCGCCAGCAGCTTGCAGGAAAACCTCTCTGGAAACACCATATATTTT. The V call is TRBV5-1, the J call TRBJ1-3; D remains ambiguous. Trimming took off 1 base at V and 0 bases at J, with 11 bases between the two ends. The CDR3 is 16 residues long. The V gene's germline CDR1 is SGHRS and CDR2 YFSETQ.

This clonotype came up a few times. The gene calls are TRBV20-1 and TRBJ1-5, with D tentatively TRBD1 (6 bases). The CDR3 has 14 amino acids. In germline, CDR1 is DFQATT, CDR2 SNEGSKA (reference sequence). Trimming left V 0 bases short and J 9 bases short, with 15 bases between. The DNA of the CDR3 is TGCAGTGCTAGAGAAGTAGACAGGACCCGGCCCCAGCATTTT. Protein product: CSAREVDRTRPQHF.

The chain combines TRBV28 with TRBJ2-5; TRBD1 might be the D (6 bases). V was cut by 11 bases and J by 5 bases, with 18 bases left in between. Germline assignment: CDR1 MDHEN and CDR2 SYDVKM. The CDR3 loop spans 13 amino acids. The CDR3 DNA is TGTGCCGGACGATCCCAGGGGTGGGAGACCCAGTACTTC. It encodes CAGRSQGWETQYF.

This clonotype was seen only a few times. The CDR3 DNA reads TGTGCCACTATGACAGGAAGAAACACTGAAGCTTTCTTT. As protein: CATMTGRNTEAFF. V gene TRBV6-6 combines with J gene TRBJ1-1, with D tentatively TRBD1 (6 bases). The CDR3 consists of 13 residues. The germline V and J ends were trimmed by 10 bases and 2 bases, with 14 bases remaining between them. Germline V gives CDR1 MNHNY, CDR2 SVGAGI (reference sequence).

There are a few counts of this clonotype. The gene calls are TRBV6-1 and TRBJ1-2; 7 nucleotides line up with TRBD1. This CDR3 has 15 residues. CDR1 is MNHNS, CDR2 SASEGT, per germline. V gave up 7 bases and J gave up 4 bases; unmatched junction bases: 12. This chain's CDR3 is CASKKRQGDPYGYTF. The DNA of the CDR3 is TGTGCCAGCAAAAAACGACAGGGAGACCCCTATGGCTACACCTTC.

Only a few counts were recorded for this clonotype. J is TRBJ1-5 and V is TRBV27; maybe TRBD1 (6 bases). The germline V gene encodes CDR1 MNHEY and CDR2 SMNVEV (reference sequence). The CDR3 contains 15 residues. Trimming shortened V by 2 bases and J by 2 bases, and 10 bases separated the two germline ends. The DNA for the CDR3 is TGTGCCAGCAGTTTAAGGGGGGGTGGCAATCAGCCCCAGCATTTT. As protein: CASSLRGGGNQPQHF.

CDR3 sequence (DNA): TGTGCCAGCAGCTTGTCCAAGGCTAGCTCCTACAATGAGCAGTTCTTC. As protein: CASSLSKASSYNEQFF. The chain carries TRBV7-6 and TRBJ2-1; no definite D call. Trimming took 3 bases from V and 0 from J, leaving 12 bases between them. Germline V gene data show CDR1 as SGHVS and CDR2 as FNYEAQ. The CDR3 consists of 16 residues. Filled out from reference TRBV7-6 and TRBJ2-1, the complete variable domain reads GAGVSQSPRYKVTKRGQDVALRCDPISGHVSLYWYRQALGQGPEFLTYFNYEAQQDKSGLPNDRFSAERPEGSISTLTIQRTEQRDSAMYRCASSLSKASSYNEQFFGPGTRLTVL.

The chain recombines TRBV25-1 with TRBJ1-4; weak D call: TRBD1 (5 bases). Trimming removed 3 bases at V and 4 bases at J, with 15 bases between. CDR1 and CDR2 from the germline V gene are MGHDK and SYGVNS. This CDR3 has 16 residues. CDR3 residues: CASSDGVQGNNEKLFF. CDR3 coding DNA: TGTGCCAGCAGTGATGGTGTTCAGGGTAATAATGAAAAACTGTTTTTT.

For this clonotype: The CDR3 does not close with the conserved phenylalanine or tryptophan, likely indicating a read error. J is TRBJ1-2 and V is TRBV5-6; D gene uncertain. Germline loops: CDR1 SGHDT, CDR2 YYEEEE. The germline V and J ends were trimmed by 0 bases and 8 bases, with 11 bases remaining between them. CDR3 length: 13 residues. In DNA, the CDR3 is TGTGCCAGCAGCTTGGGAGACGGAAACGGCTACACCTTA. Translated, it gives CASSLGDGNGYTL.

This clonotype turned up a few times. The chain recombines TRBV5-4 with TRBJ2-2, with TRBD1 matching over 9 bases. The junction had 4 bases not matched to a gene; V was cut back by 2 bases and J by 2 bases. The CDR3 extends over 16 amino acids. Germline V lookup: CDR1 SGHNT, CDR2 YYREEE (reference sequence). CDR3 sequence reads: CASSLGTGPNTGELFF. The CDR3 bases are TGTGCCAGCAGCTTAGGGACAGGGCCCAACACCGGGGAGCTGTTTTTT.

This clonotype was observed at least ten times. This chain joins TRBV7-9 and TRBJ1-1; TRBD1 might be the D (5 bases). This CDR3 is built from 15 residues. Trimming cost V 1 base and J 0 bases, with 9 bases left between them. Germline CDR1 and CDR2: SEHNR and FQNEAQ (reference sequence). This chain's CDR3 is CASSLVAGLNTEAFF. The DNA of the CDR3 is TGTGCCAGCAGCTTAGTTGCGGGGCTGAACACTGAAGCTTTCTTT.

This clonotype was counted a single time. The chain uses TRBV29-1 and TRBJ2-3; TRBD1 matches at 7 bases. The junction had 9 bases not matched to a gene; V was cut back by 4 bases and J by 5 bases. The CDR3 is 14 amino acids. Germline V CDR1 and CDR2: SQVTM, ANQGSEA. The DNA for the CDR3 is TGCAGCGTTGTTGGGGACAGCGGATTAGATACGCAGTATTTT. Amino acids: CSVVGDSGLDTQYF.

For this clonotype: Compared with germline, one end of the junction differs, possibly owing to a read error. V gene TRBV12-3 or TRBV12-4 combines with J gene TRBJ1-2, with 8 positions matching TRBD1. The CDR3 is 13 residues long. Written as DNA, the CDR3 is TGTGCCAGCAGTTTCAACAGGGGGGAAGGGGGGTCCTTC. Translating gives CASSFNRGEGGSF.

The chain is built from TRBV6-5 and TRBJ2-5; D is perhaps TRBD1 or TRBD2 (6 bases each). Trimming took 2 bases from V and 0 from J, leaving 13 bases between them. The CDR3 is 16 amino acids. CDR1 and CDR2 from the germline V gene are MNHEY and SVGAGI. CDR3 nucleotides: TGTGCCAGCAGTTACGGCTGGGGGGCGTACCAAGAGACCCAGTACTTC. This sequence encodes CASSYGWGAYQETQYF.

V usage is TRBV19 and J usage is TRBJ1-4, with D hard to call. V shed 3 bases and J shed 3 bases, with 11 bases lying between them. This CDR3 has 15 residues. The germline CDR1 and CDR2 sequences are LNHDA and SQIVND (reference sequence). CDR3 region: CASSMWGAANEKLFF. The CDR3 DNA follows: TGTGCCAGTAGTATGTGGGGAGCGGCTAATGAAAAACTGTTTTTT.

This clonotype showed up just a few times. The rearrangement uses TRBV6-5 and TRBJ2-1, with TRBD1 matching over 8 bases. Germline V CDR1 and CDR2: MNHEY, SVGAGI. V lost 2 bases to trimming and J lost 2 bases; unmatched junction nucleotides: 5. This CDR3 is 16 amino acids long. CDR3 in amino acids: CASSYDTGGTYNEQFF. CDR3 coding DNA: TGTGCCAGCAGTTACGACACAGGGGGAACCTACAATGAGCAGTTCTTC.

This clonotype was seen a few times. This sequence joins TRBV6-1 and TRBJ2-4; D call uncertain. V lost 1 base, J lost 12 bases, and 13 bases lay in between. This CDR3 contains 13 residues. The germline V gene has CDR1 MNHNS and CDR2 SASEGT. In DNA, the CDR3 is TGTGCCAGCAGTGAAGTGAGTGAGACAACTCAGTACTTC. Amino acids: CASSEVSETTQYF.

At least ten counts were recorded for this clonotype. The V call is TRBV7-2, the J call TRBJ2-7, with 11 bases identical to TRBD2. The CDR3 extends over 14 amino acids. The trim removed 2 bases at V and 4 bases at J, leaving 1 base unmatched. CDR1 is SGHTA and CDR2 is FQGNSA in the germline V gene. CDR3 in amino acids: CASSLTSGGYEQYF. CDR3 nucleotide sequence: TGTGCCAGCAGCTTAACTAGCGGGGGTTACGAGCAGTACTTC.